Listed below are T cell receptor beta chains from one sample, sequenced in a study of blood T cell repertoires in COVID-19. Assay: immunoSEQ multiplex PCR; the TCRdb copy retains only in-frame clones and omits some. The sample shows 85,000 to 130,000 clones, over 65% of them seen only once. Input material: peripheral blood. All receptors derive from a man aged 55-75 years with acute or convalescent COVID-19. Both conserved end residues are part of each CDR3. The D gene is left open where the match is weak. The size of a clone is reported for some rows only, either as once, few or many, or as a class for expanded clones.

J gene,clone size,V gene,D gene,CDR3 DNA,CDR3 protein
TRBJ1-4,-,TRBV19,TRBD1,TGTGCCAGTAGTGTATCAACGGGACAGTGGAATGAAAAACTGTTTTTT,CASSVSTGQWNEKLFF
TRBJ2-3,-,TRBV10-1,TRBD2,TGCGCCAGCAGTGAGTCGATTAGTGGGAGGGCCGTCCCGCAGTATTTT,CASSESISGRAVPQYF
TRBJ2-7,-,TRBV7-2,-,TGTGCCAGCAGCCCGCAGTTCTACGAGCAGTACTTC,CASSPQFYEQYF
TRBJ2-5,-,TRBV7-2,-,TGTGCCAGCGGGCGGGCAGTAGGTGGGGAGACCCAGTACTTC,CASGRAVGGETQYF
TRBJ1-5,few,TRBV6-2/TRBV6-3,TRBD1,TGTGCCAGCAGCCCCTGGACAGGGGGTAGCAATCAGCCCCAGCATTTT,CASSPWTGGSNQPQHF
TRBJ2-7,-,TRBV1,-,TGCACCAGCAGCCAAGATGGGGGGGGGTACGAGCAGTACTTC,CTSSQDGGGYEQYF
TRBJ1-2,-,TRBV7-2,-,TGTGCCAGCAGCGCAAATTCAGTGAACACCTTC,CASSANSVNTF
TRBJ1-2,-,TRBV27,TRBD1,TGTGCCAGCAGTTCCCTTACCAGGCCCGGCAGGGGGGACTATGGCTACACCTTC,CASSSLTRPGRGDYGYTF
TRBJ1-4,-,TRBV25-1,TRBD1,TGTGCCAGCAGTGAAAACAGGGGATCTAATGAAAAACTGTTTTTT,CASSENRGSNEKLFF
TRBJ2-3,once,TRBV28,-,TGTGCCAGCAGCCGTAGCACAGATACGCAGTATTTT,CASSRSTDTQYF
TRBJ1-1,-,TRBV27,TRBD1,TGTGCCAGCAGACGCGGACAGGGTGTCACTGAAGCTTTCTTT,CASRRGQGVTEAFF
TRBJ2-1,-,TRBV6-1,TRBD2,TGTGCCAGCAGTGAAGCGGGGGAGGGGTATGAGCAGTTCTTC,CASSEAGEGYEQFF
TRBJ2-3,-,TRBV5-1,-,TGCGCCAGCAGCTTGCTCGGTGGGAGTGGCGCAGATACGCAGTATTTT,CASSLLGGSGADTQYF
TRBJ2-3,-,TRBV19,TRBD1,TGTGCCAGTACGGACAGGGGGCTTTCAGATACGCAGTATTTT,CASTDRGLSDTQYF
TRBJ2-6,-,TRBV7-2,-,TGTGCCAGCAGCTTAGTCCAGGGCTCTGGGGCCAACGTCCTGACTTTC,CASSLVQGSGANVLTF
TRBJ2-7,few,TRBV10-1,TRBD2,TGCGCCAGCAGTGATATCAGGACTAGCGGGACCTACGAGCAGTACTTC,CASSDIRTSGTYEQYF
TRBJ2-3,-,TRBV10-3,TRBD2,TGTGCCATCAGTGAGCGGGGGGTAACAGATACGCAGTATTTT,CAISERGVTDTQYF
TRBJ2-7,-,TRBV28,-,TGTGCCAGCTCGAGGGTCTACGAGCAGTACTTC,CASSRVYEQYF
TRBJ2-1,-,TRBV19,TRBD2,TGTGCCAGTAGTACCCTAGCGGGAGGTTCCTACAATGAGCAGTTCTTC,CASSTLAGGSYNEQFF
TRBJ2-1,-,TRBV5-5,-,TGTGCCAGCAGCTTTAGGGTGGAGGGCGGTGAGCAGTTCTTC,CASSFRVEGGEQFF
TRBJ1-6,-,TRBV6-5,-,TGTGCCAGCAGTTACTCTTACAGTCTCGGTTCACCCCTCCACTTT,CASSYSYSLGSPLHF
TRBJ2-3,-,TRBV7-2,TRBD2,TGTGCCAGCAGCTTAGGACTAGCCACAGATACGCAGTATTTT,CASSLGLATDTQYF
TRBJ1-1,-,TRBV27,-,TGTGCCAGCAGTTCTCGGGGTCTAACAATTAACACTGAAGCTTTCTTT,CASSSRGLTINTEAFF
TRBJ2-1,-,TRBV30,-,TGTGCCTGGAGTGTACGGGGGGCAGGCCCTTCCTACAATGAGCAGTTCTTC,CAWSVRGAGPSYNEQFF
TRBJ2-5,few,TRBV29-1,TRBD1,TGCAGCGTCGCCCGGACAGGGAAAGAGACCCAGTACTTC,CSVARTGKETQYF
TRBJ1-6,once,TRBV28,TRBD1,TGTGCCAGCAGTTTGTCGGGGACAGGGAATTCACCCCTCCACTTT,CASSLSGTGNSPLHF
TRBJ2-3,-,TRBV4-1,TRBD2,TGCGCCAGCAGCCAAGACCCCCCTAGCGGGTTCACTTCAGATACGCAGTATTTT,CASSQDPPSGFTSDTQYF
TRBJ1-2,-,TRBV4-1,-,TGCGCCAGCAGCCAAACGGAGGTGGGCTACACCTTC,CASSQTEVGYTF
TRBJ2-3,-,TRBV11-2,TRBD1,TGTGCCAGCAGCTCCGGACAGGCAGATACAGATACGCAGTATTTT,CASSSGQADTDTQYF
TRBJ1-2,-,TRBV29-1,-,TGCAGCGTCCGAGCGGGTATCGATGGCTACACCTTC,CSVRAGIDGYTF
TRBJ2-7,-,TRBV2,-,TGTGCCAGCAGTCAAAAGAGGATTGACGAGCAGTACTTC,CASSQKRIDEQYF
TRBJ1-1,-,TRBV7-8,-,TGTGCCAGCAGCCCCCCGGGAATGACAGGTGCCACTGAAGCTTTCTTT,CASSPPGMTGATEAFF
TRBJ2-5,few,TRBV11-1,-,TGTGCCAGCAGTCCCGGGACATACCAAGAGACCCAGTACTTC,CASSPGTYQETQYF
TRBJ2-1,-,TRBV10-3,TRBD2,TGTGCCATCAGGGCGGGACTAGCGGGAGTCAATGAGCAGTTCTTC,CAIRAGLAGVNEQFF
TRBJ2-2,-,TRBV28,TRBD2,TGTGCCAGCAGTCGTCCTAGCGGGAACGTCGGGGAGCTGTTTTTT,CASSRPSGNVGELFF
TRBJ1-1,once,TRBV2,TRBD1,TGTGCCAGCACCGAACCGTGGGGACAGGGTATCGCTTTCTTT,CASTEPWGQGIAFF
TRBJ2-5,once,TRBV24-1,-,TGTGCCACCAGTGATTCTCGGACCCAGTACTTC,CATSDSRTQYF
TRBJ1-4,-,TRBV28,-,TGTGCCAGCAGTTTATTTCCCGGGGATACCGAAAAACTGTTTTTT,CASSLFPGDTEKLFF
TRBJ2-1,few,TRBV15,TRBD2,TGTGCCACCAGCCCCGGGACTAGCGGACAGGCCAATGAGCAGTTCTTC,CATSPGTSGQANEQFF
TRBJ1-5,once,TRBV2,-,TGTGCCAGCAGTCCCCGCCAGGGTGATCAGCCCCAGCATTTT,CASSPRQGDQPQHF
TRBJ2-5,-,TRBV5-4,-,TGTGCCAGCAGCTTGGGCGGTCAAGAGACCCAGTACTTC,CASSLGGQETQYF
TRBJ2-5,-,TRBV11-3,-,TGTGCCAGCAGGAGCGTCCCCCAAGAGACCCAGTACTTC,CASRSVPQETQYF
TRBJ2-1,-,TRBV5-1,TRBD2,TGCGCCAGCTGTATTACTAGCGGGGTCTACAATGAGCAGTTCTTC,CASCITSGVYNEQFF
TRBJ2-2,-,TRBV24-1,TRBD2,TGTGCCACCAGTGATTTGCGCCCGCGGACTAGCGGGATTAACACCGGGGAGCTGTTTTTT,CATSDLRPRTSGINTGELFF
TRBJ2-3,-,TRBV10-1,TRBD2,TGCGCCAGCAAGGCTAGCGGGGGCACAGATACGCAGTATTTT,CASKASGGTDTQYF
TRBJ2-5,-,TRBV11-2,-,TGTGCCAGCAGCTTAGCCGGGGGGCTGGAGACCCAGTACTTC,CASSLAGGLETQYF
TRBJ2-3,-,TRBV6-6,-,TGTGCCAGCAGTACAGGGATGAGCACAGATACGCAGTATTTT,CASSTGMSTDTQYF
TRBJ1-1,-,TRBV5-6,-,TGTGCCAGCAGCTTTTCGGGAATAACTGCCACTGAAGCTTTCTTT,CASSFSGITATEAFF
TRBJ2-5,-,TRBV3-1/TRBV3-2,TRBD2,TGTGCCAGCAGCCAAATAGCGGGAGCGGGAGGCCAAGAGACCCAGTACTTC,CASSQIAGAGGQETQYF
TRBJ2-6,-,TRBV29-1,TRBD1,TGCAGCGTCGTTACCAGACAGGGGTCCCACTCTGGGGCCAACGTCCTGACTTTC,CSVVTRQGSHSGANVLTF
TRBJ2-7,-,TRBV19,TRBD2,TGTGCCAGTAGTATTGTGGGGGTAGCGGGTCGCTACGAGCAGTACTTC,CASSIVGVAGRYEQYF
TRBJ1-1,once,TRBV5-6,TRBD1,TGTGCCAGCGGTCTCCAGGGGGCGCGTAGTAAGAACACTGAAGCTTTCTTT,CASGLQGARSKNTEAFF
TRBJ2-5,-,TRBV7-6,TRBD1,TGTGCCAGCAGCACGCGGACAGGATCCTCAAGAGGGACCCAGTACTTC,CASSTRTGSSRGTQYF
TRBJ2-3,-,TRBV9,-,TGTGCCAGCGCCCACCGCGGCGAAAACCTAGATACGCAGTATTTT,CASAHRGENLDTQYF
TRBJ1-1,-,TRBV7-9,-,TGTGCCAGCACCGCCGCGGAGGCGACCCGAGCTTTCTTT,CASTAAEATRAFF
TRBJ1-5,-,TRBV2,-,TGTGCCAGCTCAGGGGAATTCAATCAGCCCCAGCATTTT,CASSGEFNQPQHF
TRBJ1-2,-,TRBV28,TRBD1,TGTGCCAGCAGTTTTCGCTCAGGGGGCGATCATGGCTACACCTTC,CASSFRSGGDHGYTF
TRBJ2-1,few,TRBV2,TRBD2,TGTGCCAGCAGTGAAGTTGGTAGCGGGAGGGGCAATGAGCAGTTCTTC,CASSEVGSGRGNEQFF
TRBJ1-1,-,TRBV12-3/TRBV12-4,TRBD1,TGTGCCAGCAGCCGCGACAGGGAAACTGAAGCTTTCTTT,CASSRDRETEAFF